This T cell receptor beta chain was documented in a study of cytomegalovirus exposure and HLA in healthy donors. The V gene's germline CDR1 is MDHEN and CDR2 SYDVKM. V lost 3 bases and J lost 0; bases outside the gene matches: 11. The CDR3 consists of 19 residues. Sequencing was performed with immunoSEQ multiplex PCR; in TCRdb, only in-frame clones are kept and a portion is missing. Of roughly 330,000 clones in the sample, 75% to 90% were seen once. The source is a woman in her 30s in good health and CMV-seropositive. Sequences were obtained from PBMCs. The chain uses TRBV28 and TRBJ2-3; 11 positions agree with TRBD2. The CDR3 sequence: CASSLMTSGAEPSTDTQYF. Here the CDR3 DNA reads TGTGCCAGCAGTTTGATGACTAGCGGGGCAGAGCCTAGCACAGATACGCAGTATTTT. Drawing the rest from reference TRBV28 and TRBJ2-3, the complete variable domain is DVKVTQSSRYLVKRTGEKVFLECVQDMDHENMFWYRQDPGLGLRLIYFSYDVKMKEKGDIPEGYSVSREKKERFSLILESASTNQTSMYLCASSLMTSGAEPSTDTQYFGPGTRLTVL.